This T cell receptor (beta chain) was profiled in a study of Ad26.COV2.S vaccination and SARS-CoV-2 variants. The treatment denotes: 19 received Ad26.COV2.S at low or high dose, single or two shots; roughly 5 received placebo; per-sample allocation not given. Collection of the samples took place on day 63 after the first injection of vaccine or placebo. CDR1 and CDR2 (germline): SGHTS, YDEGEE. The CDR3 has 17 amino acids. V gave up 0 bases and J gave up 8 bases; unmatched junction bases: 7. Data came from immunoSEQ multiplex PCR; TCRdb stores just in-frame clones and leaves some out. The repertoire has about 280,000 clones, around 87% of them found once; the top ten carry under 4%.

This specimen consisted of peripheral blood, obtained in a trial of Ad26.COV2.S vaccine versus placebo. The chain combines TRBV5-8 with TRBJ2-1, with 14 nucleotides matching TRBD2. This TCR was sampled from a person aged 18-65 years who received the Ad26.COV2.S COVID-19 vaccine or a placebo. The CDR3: CASSLERTSGGIDEQFF. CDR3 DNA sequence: TGTGCCAGCAGCTTGGAAAGGACTAGCGGGGGGATCGATGAGCAGTTCTTC.